The clone carrying this T cell receptor beta chain was counted many times. The data belong to a study of CD8+CD57+ T cells in acquired aplastic anemia. CDR3 length: 13 amino acids. The V and J ends lost 8 bases and 2 bases respectively, with 12 bases between them. Germline V gene sequence: CDR1 MNHNY, CDR2 SVGAGI (reference sequence). Profiling of TCR beta VDJ combinations and CDR3 sequences used genomic DNA as template. TCRdb reprocessed the reads with MiXCR, giving one entry per CDR3 protein. Of 150,000 to 200,000 distinct CDR3 sequences in the sample, just under 65% were seen once. The chain couples TRBV6-6 to TRBJ2-5, with a tentative D call TRBD1 (5 bases). The receptor was derived from a human donor in good health. Sequenced: sorted CD4+, CD8+, or CD8+CD57+ T cells (not recorded which) from PBMCs. The CDR3 DNA is TGTGCCAGCTTTGACAGACAACAAGAGACCCAGTACTTC. This codes for CASFDRQQETQYF.